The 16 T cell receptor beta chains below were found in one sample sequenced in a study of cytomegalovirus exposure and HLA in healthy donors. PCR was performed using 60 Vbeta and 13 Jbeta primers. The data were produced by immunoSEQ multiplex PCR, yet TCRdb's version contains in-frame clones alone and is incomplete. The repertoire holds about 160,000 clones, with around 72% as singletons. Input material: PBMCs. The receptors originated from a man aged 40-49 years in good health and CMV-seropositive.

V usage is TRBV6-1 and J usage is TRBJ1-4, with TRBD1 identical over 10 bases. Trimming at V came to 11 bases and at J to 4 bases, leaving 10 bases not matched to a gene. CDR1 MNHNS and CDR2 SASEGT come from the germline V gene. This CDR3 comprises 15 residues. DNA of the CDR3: TGTGCCTCACACCGGGACAGGGGAGGTAATGAAAAACTGTTTTTT. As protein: CASHRDRGGNEKLFF.

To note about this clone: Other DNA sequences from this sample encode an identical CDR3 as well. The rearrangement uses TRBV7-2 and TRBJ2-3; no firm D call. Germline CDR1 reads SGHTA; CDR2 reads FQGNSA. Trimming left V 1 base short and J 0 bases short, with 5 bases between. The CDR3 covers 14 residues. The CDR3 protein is CASSLGHSTDTQYF. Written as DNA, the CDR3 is TGTGCCAGCAGCTTAGGACACAGCACAGATACGCAGTATTTT.

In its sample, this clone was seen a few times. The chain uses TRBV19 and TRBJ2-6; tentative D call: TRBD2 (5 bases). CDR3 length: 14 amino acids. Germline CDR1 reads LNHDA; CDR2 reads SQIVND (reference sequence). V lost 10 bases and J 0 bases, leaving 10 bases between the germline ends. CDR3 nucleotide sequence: TGTGCCACGGGAAAGGGCTCTGGGGCCAACGTCCTGACTTTC. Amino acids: CATGKGSGANVLTF.

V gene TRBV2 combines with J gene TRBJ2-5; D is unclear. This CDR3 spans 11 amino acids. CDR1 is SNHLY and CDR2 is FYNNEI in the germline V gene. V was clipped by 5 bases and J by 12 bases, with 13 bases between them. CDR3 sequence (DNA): TGTGCCAGCAGTCCCGCCGATCGAGAGTACTTC. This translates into CASSPADREYF.

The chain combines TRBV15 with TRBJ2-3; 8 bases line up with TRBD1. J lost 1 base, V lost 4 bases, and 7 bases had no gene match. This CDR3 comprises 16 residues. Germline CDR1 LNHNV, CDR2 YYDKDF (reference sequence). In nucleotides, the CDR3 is TGTGCCACCAGCACCAGGGGGCAAGGAGGCACAGATACGCAGTATTTT. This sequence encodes CATSTRGQGGTDTQYF.

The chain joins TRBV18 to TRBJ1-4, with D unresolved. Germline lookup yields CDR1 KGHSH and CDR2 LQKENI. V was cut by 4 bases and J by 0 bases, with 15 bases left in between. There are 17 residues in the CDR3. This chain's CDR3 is CASSLPEDFATNEKLFF. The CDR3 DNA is TGTGCCAGCTCACTCCCCGAGGACTTCGCAACTAATGAAAAACTGTTTTTT.

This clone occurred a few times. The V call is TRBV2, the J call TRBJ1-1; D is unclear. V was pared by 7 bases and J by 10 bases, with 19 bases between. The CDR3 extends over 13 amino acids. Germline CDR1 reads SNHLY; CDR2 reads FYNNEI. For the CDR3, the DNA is TGTGCCAGCATCGAAGAGGGCTCCCTGGGAGCTTTCTTT. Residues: CASIEEGSLGAFF.

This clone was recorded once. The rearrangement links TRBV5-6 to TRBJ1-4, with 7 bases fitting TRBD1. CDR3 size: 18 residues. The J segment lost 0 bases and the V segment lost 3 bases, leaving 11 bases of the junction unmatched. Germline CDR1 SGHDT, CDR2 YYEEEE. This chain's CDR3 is CASSSLRQGYATNEKLFF. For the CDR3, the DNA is TGTGCCAGCAGCTCTCTCCGACAGGGCTATGCAACTAATGAAAAACTGTTTTTT.

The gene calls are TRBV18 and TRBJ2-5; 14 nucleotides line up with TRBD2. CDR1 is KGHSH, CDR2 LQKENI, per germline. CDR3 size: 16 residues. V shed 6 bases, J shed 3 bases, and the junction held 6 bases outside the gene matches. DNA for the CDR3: TGTGCCAGCTCCCCGGGACTAGCGGGGGCGGAAGAGACCCAGTACTTC. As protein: CASSPGLAGAEETQYF.

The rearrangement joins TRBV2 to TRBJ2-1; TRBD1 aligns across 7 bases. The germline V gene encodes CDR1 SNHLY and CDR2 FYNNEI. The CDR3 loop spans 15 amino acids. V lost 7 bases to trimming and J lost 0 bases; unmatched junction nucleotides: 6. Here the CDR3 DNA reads TGTGCCAGCACCGGTAACAGGGGCTCCTACAATGAGCAGTTCTTC. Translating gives CASTGNRGSYNEQFF.

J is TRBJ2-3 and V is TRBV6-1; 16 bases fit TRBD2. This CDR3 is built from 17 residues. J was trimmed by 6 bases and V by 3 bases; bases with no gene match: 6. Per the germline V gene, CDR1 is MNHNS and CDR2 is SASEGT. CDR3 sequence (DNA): TGTGCCAGCAGTGATCCGGGACTAGCGGGGGGGCGGGATACGCAGTATTTT. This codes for CASSDPGLAGGRDTQYF.

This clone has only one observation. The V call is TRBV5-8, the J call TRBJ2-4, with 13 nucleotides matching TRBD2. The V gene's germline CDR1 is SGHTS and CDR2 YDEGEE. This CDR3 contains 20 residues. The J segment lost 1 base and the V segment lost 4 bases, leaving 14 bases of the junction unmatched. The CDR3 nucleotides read TGTGCCAGCAGCCCTATACCGGGACTAGCGGGGAGCCCGGCCAAAAACATTCAGTACTTC. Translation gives CASSPIPGLAGSPAKNIQYF.

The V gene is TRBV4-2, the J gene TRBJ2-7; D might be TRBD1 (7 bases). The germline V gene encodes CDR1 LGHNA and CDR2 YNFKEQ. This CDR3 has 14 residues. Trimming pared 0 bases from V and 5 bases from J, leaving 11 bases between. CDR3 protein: CASSQEVRGDEQYF. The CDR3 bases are TGTGCCAGCAGCCAAGAAGTCAGGGGGGACGAGCAGTACTTC.

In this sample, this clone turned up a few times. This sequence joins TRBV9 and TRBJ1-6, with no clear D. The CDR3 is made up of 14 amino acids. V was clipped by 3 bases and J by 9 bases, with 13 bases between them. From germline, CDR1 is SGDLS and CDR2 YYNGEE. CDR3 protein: CASSGGLMVSPLHF. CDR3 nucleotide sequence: TGTGCCAGCAGCGGAGGTTTGATGGTTTCACCCCTCCACTTT.

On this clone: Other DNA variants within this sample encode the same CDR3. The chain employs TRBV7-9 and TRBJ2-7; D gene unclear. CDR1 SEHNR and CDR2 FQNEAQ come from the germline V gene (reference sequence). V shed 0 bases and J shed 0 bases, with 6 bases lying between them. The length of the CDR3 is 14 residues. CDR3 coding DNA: TGTGCCAGCAGCTTAGCGGGCACCTCCTACGAGCAGTACTTC. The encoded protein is CASSLAGTSYEQYF. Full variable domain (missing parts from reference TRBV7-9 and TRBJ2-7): DTGVSQNPRHKITKRGQNVTFRCDPISEHNRLYWYRQTLGQGPEFLTYFQNEAQLEKSRLLSDRFSAERPKGSFSTLEIQRTEQGDSAMYLCASSLAGTSYEQYFGPGTRLTVT.

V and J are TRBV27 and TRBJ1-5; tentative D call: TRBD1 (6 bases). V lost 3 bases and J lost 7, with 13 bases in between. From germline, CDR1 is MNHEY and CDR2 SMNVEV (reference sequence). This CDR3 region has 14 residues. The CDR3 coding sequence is TGTGCCAGCAGTTTTGCAGGGGAGCACCAGCCCCAGCATTTT. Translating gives CASSFAGEHQPQHF.